This TCR beta chain was observed in a study of T cells after yellow fever vaccination. As for the study in general: Low-cell-number fractions were prepared with SMART-Seq v4 Ultra Low Input.

TCRdb reprocessed the 5' RACE reads via MiXCR and lists one record per CDR3 protein. The table has more than 350,000 distinct CDR3 sequences, around a tenth seen once; the top ten hold 15% to 20%. Study outcomes and limitations: In FACS-sorted repertoires, abundant clonotypes from the bulk population could appear as contaminants.

Concerning this clonotype itself: What it binds is not known.

This CDR3 has 14 amino acids. V lost 1 base and J lost 2; bases outside the gene matches: 2. The receptor was derived from a young man who received the YFV17D yellow fever vaccine. The chain couples TRBV23-1 to TRBJ2-7; 7 bases line up with TRBD1. Being an ORF, TRBV23-1 has a function that is uncertain. The sample was PBMCs, taken on the day of the first yellow fever vaccination. In DNA form, the CDR3 reads TGCGCCAGCAGTCAATACAGGGGACCCTACGAGCAGTACGTC. This sequence encodes CASSQYRGPYEQYV.